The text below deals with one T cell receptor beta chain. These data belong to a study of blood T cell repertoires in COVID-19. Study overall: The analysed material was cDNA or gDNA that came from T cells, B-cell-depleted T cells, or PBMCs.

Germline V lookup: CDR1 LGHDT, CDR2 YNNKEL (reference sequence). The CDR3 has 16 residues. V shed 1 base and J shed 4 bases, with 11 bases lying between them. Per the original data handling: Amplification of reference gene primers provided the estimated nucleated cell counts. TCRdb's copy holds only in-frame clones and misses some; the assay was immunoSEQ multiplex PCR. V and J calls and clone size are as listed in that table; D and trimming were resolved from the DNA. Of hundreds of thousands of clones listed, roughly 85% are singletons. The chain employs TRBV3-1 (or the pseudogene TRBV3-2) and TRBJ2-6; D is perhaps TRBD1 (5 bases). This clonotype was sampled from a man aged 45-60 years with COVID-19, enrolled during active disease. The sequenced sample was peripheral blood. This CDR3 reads CASSQGGVAGANVLTF. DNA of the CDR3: TGTGCCAGCAGCCAAGGGGGCGTGGCCGGGGCCAACGTCCTGACTTTC.